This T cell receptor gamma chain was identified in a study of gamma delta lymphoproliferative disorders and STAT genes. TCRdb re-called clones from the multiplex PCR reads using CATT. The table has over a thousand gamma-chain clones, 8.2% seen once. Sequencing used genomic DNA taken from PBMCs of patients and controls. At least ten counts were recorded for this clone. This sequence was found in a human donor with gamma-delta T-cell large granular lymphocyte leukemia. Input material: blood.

The CDR3, as DNA: TGTGCCACCTGGGACGGGCTTTGGGGGAAACTCTTT. As protein: CATWDGLWGKLF. This chain joins TRGV2 and TRGJ1 or TRGJ2. Matching the DNA to germline supplied the J gene, which TCRdb does not give. The CDR3 is 12 residues long. The J segment lost 12 bases and the V segment lost 0 bases, leaving 8 bases of the junction unmatched. Germline CDR1 EGSNGY, CDR2 YDSYNSKV.